Sequencing of this TCR beta chain was carried out in a study of blood T cells in healthy people across ages. CDR1 is MDHEN, CDR2 SYDVKM, per germline. The length of the CDR3 is 15 residues. Trimming at V came to 6 bases and at J to 1 base, leaving 8 bases not matched to a gene. This clonotype was detected ten times or more. A second PCR, run for roughly 7 to 12 cycles, used a sample-barcoded 5' primer plus a J-beta primer mix. From the 5' RACE reads, TCRdb called clonotypes with MiXCR, one entry per CDR3 protein. The data show 1.8 million or so distinct CDR3 sequences, with roughly 43% seen just once and under 25% held by the top ten.

The clonotype comes from a human donor in good health. Sequenced input: blood. The chain recombines TRBV28 with TRBJ2-5, with 7 bases lining up with TRBD2. As DNA, the CDR3 is TGTGCCAGCAGACCGTTGGGACTAACCCAAGAGACCCAGTACTTC. It is translated as CASRPLGLTQETQYF.